This T cell receptor beta chain originates from a study of identical twins. TCRdb re-derived calls from the 5' RACE reads in MiXCR, one entry per CDR3 protein. Of roughly 570,000 distinct CDR3 sequences in the sample, approximately 10% were seen once. These data were also filed under a second study, of yellow fever vaccine responses in identical twins.

The sequenced sample consisted of PBMCs. This sequence originates from a woman between 18 and 29 years old in good health.

The CDR3 sequence is CASSLGRLASTDTQYF. CDR3 nucleotides: TGTGCCAGCAGCTTGGGGAGACTAGCGAGCACAGATACGCAGTATTTT. V is TRBV5-6 and J is TRBJ2-3, with 8 bases fitting TRBD2. The CDR3 covers 16 residues. Germline CDR1 reads SGHDT; CDR2 reads YYEEEE. V lost 0 bases, J lost 0 bases, and 3 bases stayed unmatched. Using reference TRBV5-6 and TRBJ2-3 for the parts outside the CDR3, the full variable domain is DAGVTQSPTHLIKTRGQQVTLRCSPKSGHDTVSWYQQALGQGPQFIFQYYEEEERQRGNFPDRFSGHQFPNYSSELNVNALLLGDSALYLCASSLGRLASTDTQYFGPGTRLTVL.